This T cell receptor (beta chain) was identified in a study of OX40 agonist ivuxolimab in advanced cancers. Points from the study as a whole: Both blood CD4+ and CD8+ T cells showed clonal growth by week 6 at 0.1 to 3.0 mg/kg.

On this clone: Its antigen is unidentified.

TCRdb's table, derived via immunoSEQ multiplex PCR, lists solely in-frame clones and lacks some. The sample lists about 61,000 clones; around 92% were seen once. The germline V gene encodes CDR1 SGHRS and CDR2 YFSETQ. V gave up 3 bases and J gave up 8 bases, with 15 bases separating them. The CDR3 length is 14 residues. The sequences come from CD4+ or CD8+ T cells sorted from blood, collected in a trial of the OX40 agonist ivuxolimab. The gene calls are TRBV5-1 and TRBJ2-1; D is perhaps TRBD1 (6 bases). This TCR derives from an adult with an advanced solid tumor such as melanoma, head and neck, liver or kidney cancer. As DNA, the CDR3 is TGCGCCAGCAGCTACGAACTACAGGGATATGAGCAGTTCTTC. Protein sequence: CASSYELQGYEQFF.